These T cell receptor beta chains were read from a single sample in a study of Ad26.COV2.S vaccination and SARS-CoV-2 variants. Profiled with immunoSEQ multiplex PCR; TCRdb holds only in-frame clones, not every one. The data show 180,000 or so clones, with around nine tenths seen just once and approximately 6% held by the top ten. The specimen comprised peripheral blood, sampled after recovery from COVID-19. The origin of the receptors is a human donor who had recovered from COVID-19. CDR3s include the opening cysteine and the closing phenylalanine or tryptophan. A D gene is named only where the DNA matches it firmly. Size is stated for part of the rows, as once, few or many counts, or as a class when the clone is expanded.

TRBJ2-6 | TRBV28 | TRBD1 | NA | TGTGCCAGCAGTACAGGGGGCTCTGGGGCCAACGTCCTGACTTTC | CASSTGGSGANVLTF
TRBJ2-5 | TRBV15 | NA | NA | TGTGCCACCAGCAGTGGAACACCCCAAGAGACCCAGTACTTC | CATSSGTPQETQYF
TRBJ2-1 | TRBV11-2 | TRBD1 | NA | TGTGCCAGCAGCCTTTGGGACAGGAGATCCAATGAGCAGTTCTTC | CASSLWDRRSNEQFF
TRBJ1-1 | TRBV6-5 | TRBD1 | NA | TGTGCCAGCAGTTACCGGGACAGGGGAGGCACTGAAGCTTTCTTT | CASSYRDRGGTEAFF
TRBJ1-6 | TRBV18 | TRBD1 | NA | TGTGCCAGCTCACCGGGACAGGGACGGCGGTCACCCCTCCACTTT | CASSPGQGRRSPLHF
TRBJ2-1 | TRBV11-2 | TRBD1 | NA | TGTGCCAGCAGCTGGACAGGGGGTGAGCAGTTCTTC | CASSWTGGEQFF
TRBJ2-3 | TRBV3-1/TRBV3-2 | NA | NA | TGTGCCAGCAGCCGAGGGGATACGCAGTATTTT | CASSRGDTQYF
TRBJ1-4 | TRBV7-9 | TRBD1 | NA | TGTGCCAGCAGCCCCGGGACAGGGGGGGAAAAACTGTTTTTT | CASSPGTGGEKLFF
TRBJ2-5 | TRBV25-1 | NA | NA | TGTGCCAGCAGTGAGTCCTATGGGTCAGTACACCAAGAGACCCAGTACTTC | CASSESYGSVHQETQYF
TRBJ2-1 | TRBV7-8 | TRBD1 | once | TGTGCCAGCAGCTTAGACCCCGGGACAGGGGACGCGAGCTCCTACAATGAGCAGTTCTTC | CASSLDPGTGDASSYNEQFF